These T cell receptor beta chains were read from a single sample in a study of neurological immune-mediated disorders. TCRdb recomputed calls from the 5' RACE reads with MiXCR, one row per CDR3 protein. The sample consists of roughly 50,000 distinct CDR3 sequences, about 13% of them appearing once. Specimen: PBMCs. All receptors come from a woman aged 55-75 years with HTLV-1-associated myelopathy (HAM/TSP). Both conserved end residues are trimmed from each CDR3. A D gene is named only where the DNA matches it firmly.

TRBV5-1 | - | ASSLASGPDNSPLH
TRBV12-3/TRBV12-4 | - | ASSLTAWNTEAF
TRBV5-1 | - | ASSLDSSGANVLT
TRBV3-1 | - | ASSQASSYEQY
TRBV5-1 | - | ASSSTISNTGELF
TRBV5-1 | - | ASSFADPGGYT
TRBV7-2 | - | ASNLMLNYEQY
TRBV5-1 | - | ASSLMHTNTGELF
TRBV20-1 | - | SARATGNQPQH
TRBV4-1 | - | ASSPPDRTNTEAF
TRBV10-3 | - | AISELGGGDPSKTQY
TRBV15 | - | ATSREVRSDQPQH
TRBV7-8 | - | ASSYDGGGNQPQH
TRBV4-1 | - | ASSQVTVSYEQY
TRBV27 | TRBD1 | ASSSNRGYEQY
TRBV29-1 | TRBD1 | SARTGGSGNTIY
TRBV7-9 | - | ASSSSYYEQY
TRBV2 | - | ASKGQGYTGELF
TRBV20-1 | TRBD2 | SAMGLAGPDTQY
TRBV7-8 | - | ASSLDGGANVLT
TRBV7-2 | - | ASSFDRKSTDTQY
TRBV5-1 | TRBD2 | ASTVQGLAGEKTQY
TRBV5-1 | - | ASSGGSGSYNEQF
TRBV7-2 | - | ASSRGMRSAQY
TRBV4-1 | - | TISQVVGSSYNEQF
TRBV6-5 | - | ASSYSQGGDTYEQY
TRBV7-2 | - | ASSSDRRTEAF
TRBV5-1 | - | ASKPRQEFSYNEQF